Each of the 10 T cell receptor beta chains below was sequenced from the same sample in a study of T cells after yellow fever vaccination. MiXCR, applied by TCRdb to the 5' RACE reads, yields one record per CDR3 protein. The top ten hold over 13% of the sample, which has just under 600,000 distinct CDR3 sequences, 13% seen once. The sequenced sample was PBMCs, obtained on the day of the yellow fever booster vaccination. These TCRs come from a man younger than 40 who received the YFV17D yellow fever vaccine.

There are a few counts of this clonotype. The V call is TRBV7-7, the J call TRBJ2-3; tentatively, D is TRBD1 or TRBD2 (6 bases each). This CDR3 has 15 amino acids. The germline gives CDR1 SSHAT, CDR2 FNYEAQ (reference sequence). Trimming shortened V by 3 bases and J by 6 bases, and 16 bases separated the two germline ends. As DNA, the CDR3 is TGTGCCAGCAGCTTTAGTGGGGGGCTTACGGATACGCAGTATTTT. This translates into CASSFSGGLTDTQYF.

This clonotype was observed many times. The rearrangement links TRBV5-1 to TRBJ1-1; D is unclear. The CDR3 contains 19 residues. V was cut by 0 bases and J by 0 bases, with 21 bases left in between. The germline CDR1 and CDR2 sequences are SGHRS and YFSETQ. CDR3 protein: CASSLGLGGPSTLNTEAFF. CDR3 sequence (DNA): TGCGCCAGCAGCTTGGGACTTGGCGGGCCAAGTACCTTGAACACTGAAGCTTTCTTT.

This clonotype was observed a handful of times. The V and J genes are TRBV4-1 and TRBJ2-2, with D possibly matching TRBD1 (5 bases). Germline values: CDR1 MGHRA, CDR2 YSYEKL. V lost 1 base and J lost 6, with 12 bases in between. This CDR3 region has 15 residues. CDR3 protein: CASSQVGRAAGELFF. The CDR3 DNA reads TGCGCCAGCAGCCAAGTGGGCAGGGCGGCCGGGGAGCTGTTTTTT.

The chain recombines TRBV5-1 with TRBJ1-2; possibly TRBD1 for D (5 bases). V lost 4 bases, J lost 4 bases, and 20 bases lay in between. The CDR3 totals 16 residues. Germline CDR1 SGHRS, CDR2 YFSETQ. The CDR3 protein is CASSTTTVLGGYGYTF. CDR3 bases: TGCGCCAGCAGCACGACAACGGTGCTCGGGGGCTATGGCTACACCTTC.

The rearrangement uses TRBV7-2 and TRBJ2-5; no clear D gene. The CDR3 is made up of 15 amino acids. Between the trimmed V and J ends, which lost 1 base and 4 bases, there was a span of 13 bases. Germline V gene sequence: CDR1 SGHTA, CDR2 FQGNSA. CDR3 DNA sequence: TGTGCCAGCAGCTTAGTACCCCAGCCTGGAGAGACCCAGTACTTC. Amino acid sequence: CASSLVPQPGETQYF.

V usage is TRBV20-1 and J usage is TRBJ1-5; maybe TRBD1 (5 bases). Germline CDR1 DFQATT, CDR2 SNEGSKA (reference sequence). V lost 0 bases, J lost 6 bases, and 12 bases lay in between. The CDR3 covers 14 residues. CDR3 coding DNA: TGCAGTGCTAGAGATGACGGCGGGGGTCAGCCCCAGCATTTT. It codes for CSARDDGGGQPQHF.

This clonotype was seen at least ten times. V is TRBV7-2 and J is TRBJ2-1, with 10 bases aligning to TRBD2. Losses at the gene ends were 4 bases for V and 3 bases for J; bases not matched to a gene: 6. This CDR3 contains 16 residues. In germline, CDR1 is SGHTA, CDR2 FQGNSA. The CDR3 reads CASSYLAGGFYNEQFF. CDR3 nucleotide sequence: TGTGCCAGCAGCTATTTAGCGGGAGGATTCTACAATGAGCAGTTCTTC.

This clonotype was counted a few times. The chain carries TRBV30 and TRBJ2-1; unclear D gene. The CDR3 is made up of 11 amino acids. Trimming cost V 2 bases and J 10 bases, with 9 bases left between them. Germline V gives CDR1 GTSNPN, CDR2 SVGIG (reference sequence). The CDR3, as DNA: TGTGCCTGGAGTTCGCCCGGCGAGCAGTTCTTC. This codes for CAWSSPGEQFF. Full variable domain (remainder filled in from reference TRBV30 and TRBJ2-1): SQTIHQWPATLVQPVGSPLSLECTVEGTSNPNLYWYRQAAGRGLQLLFYSVGIGQISSEVPQNLSASRPQDRQFILSSKKLLLSDSGFYLCAWSSPGEQFFGPGTRLTVL.

In DNA form, the CDR3 reads TGCAGTGCTAGAGAGACTAGGGGGCTGGGCACTGAAGCTTTCTTT. Residues: CSARETRGLGTEAFF. V and J are TRBV20-1 and TRBJ1-1, with TRBD1 matching over 7 bases. The trim removed 0 bases at V and 4 bases at J, leaving 8 bases unmatched. There are 15 residues in the CDR3. Germline CDR1 reads DFQATT; CDR2 reads SNEGSKA (reference sequence).

The chain couples TRBV20-1 to TRBJ1-2; the match to TRBD1 covers 8 bases. CDR3 length equals 12 residues. Germline V gives CDR1 DFQATT, CDR2 SNEGSKA (reference sequence). With V trimmed by 6 bases and J by 6 bases, 6 bases remained unmatched. The CDR3 nucleotides are TGCAGTGCCCAGACAGGGGCCAATGGCTACACCTTC. This encodes CSAQTGANGYTF.